This TCR beta chain was sequenced for a study of beta chain features in type 1 diabetes. Study summary: All samples yielded roughly 100,000,000 examined sorted cells.

This clone has just a few counts. Its antigen is undetermined. General study results and limits: For cells with high TCR expression, cDNA sequencing could yield over-representation. There was a moderate but significant shortening of TCRB CDR3s in all four CD4+ subsets of Type 1 diabetes patients. TCRB repertoires of naive, central memory and Treg cells appeared more similar among patients than among healthy donors.

cDNA synthesis used the whole RNA isolate, giving expressed TCRB sequences. Repertoires were generated with immunoSEQ multiplex PCR, while TCRdb's copy carries only in-frame clones and drops some. The sample lists approximately 730,000 clones, 10% to 15% occurring once. Each of the CD4+ naive, central memory, regulatory and stem cell-like memory populations was sorted via CD45RO/CCR7/CD25/CD127/CD95/CD27. Trimming removed 0 bases from V and 4 bases from J, with 10 bases in between. Per the germline V gene, CDR1 is LNHNV and CDR2 is YYDKDF (reference sequence). The CDR3 contains 16 residues. The material sequenced was naive CD4+ T cells from blood. The J gene is TRBJ2-6, the V gene TRBV15, with D perhaps matching TRBD2 (5 bases). The receptor comes from a man aged 18-30 years with type 1 diabetes. CDR3 nucleotide sequence: TGTGCCACCAGCAGAGATCGATCGGGAGGGGCCAACGTCCTGACTTTC. This encodes CATSRDRSGGANVLTF.